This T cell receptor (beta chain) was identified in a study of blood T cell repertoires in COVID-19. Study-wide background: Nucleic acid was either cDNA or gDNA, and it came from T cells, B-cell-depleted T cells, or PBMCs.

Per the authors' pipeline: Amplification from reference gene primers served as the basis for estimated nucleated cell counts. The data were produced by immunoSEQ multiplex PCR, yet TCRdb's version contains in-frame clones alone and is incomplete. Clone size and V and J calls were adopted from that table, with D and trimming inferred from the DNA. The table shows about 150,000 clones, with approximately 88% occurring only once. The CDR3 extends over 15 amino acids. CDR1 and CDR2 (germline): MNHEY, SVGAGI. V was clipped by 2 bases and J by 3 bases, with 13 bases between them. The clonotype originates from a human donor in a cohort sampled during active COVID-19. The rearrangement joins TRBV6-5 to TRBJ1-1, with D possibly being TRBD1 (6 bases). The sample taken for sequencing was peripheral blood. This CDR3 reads CASSYGAGADTEAFF. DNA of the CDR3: TGTGCCAGCAGTTACGGGGCAGGGGCGGACACTGAAGCTTTCTTT.